These 5 T cell receptor beta chains were all obtained from the same sample, sequenced in a study of blood T cell repertoires in COVID-19. Using immunoSEQ multiplex PCR, the repertoire was profiled, and TCRdb retains in-frame clones only, with some absent. The sample has almost 400,000 clones, around 87% seen once. The sequenced sample consisted of peripheral blood. The receptors were gathered from a woman aged 55 to 70 with COVID-19, enrolled during active disease.

The chain recombines TRBV7-2 with TRBJ1-1; TRBD1 matches 8 bases. The ends lost 7 bases at V and 5 bases at J; junction bases unmatched: 6. This CDR3 has 13 residues. Germline V lookup: CDR1 SGHTA, CDR2 FQGNSA. Written as DNA, the CDR3 is TGTGCCAGCACCGACAGGGGAGTGACTGAAGCTTTCTTT. Translation: CASTDRGVTEAFF.

The chain recombines TRBV7-2 with TRBJ2-7, with TRBD1 matching over 7 bases. Germline assignment: CDR1 SGHTA and CDR2 FQGNSA. V shed 1 base and J 2 bases; nucleotides not matched to a gene: 2. The CDR3 runs 14 residues. The CDR3 protein is CASSLDRGPYEQYF. In DNA form, the CDR3 reads TGTGCCAGCAGCTTAGACAGGGGACCCTACGAGCAGTACTTC.

This rearrangement joins TRBV18 to TRBJ1-1; a possible D gene is TRBD1 (5 bases). V lost 0 bases and J 4 bases, leaving 15 bases between the germline ends. Germline CDR1 reads KGHSH; CDR2 reads LQKENI. This CDR3 has 16 amino acids. CDR3 sequence (DNA): TGTGCCAGCTCACCACCAGGGGCCTGGGGCGGCACTGAAGCTTTCTTT. As protein: CASSPPGAWGGTEAFF.

This chain links TRBV5-1 with TRBJ2-3; TRBD2 aligns across 14 bases. J was trimmed by 3 bases and V by 4 bases; bases with no gene match: 4. The germline V gene encodes CDR1 SGHRS and CDR2 YFSETQ. The CDR3 runs 16 residues. The DNA for the CDR3 is TGCGCCAGCAGCCGACTAGCGGGGGGGAGAACAGATACGCAGTATTTT. Its protein is CASSRLAGGRTDTQYF.

The table lists this clone with a count of one. The V and J genes are TRBV7-6 and TRBJ1-4; no clear D. The CDR3 consists of 16 residues. Germline V gene data show CDR1 as SGHVS and CDR2 as FNYEAQ. The ends were cut back, 5 bases at V and 1 base at J, with 14 bases in the middle. Here the CDR3 DNA reads TGTGCCAGCAGCCCCTCCGGCCGGGGAACTAATGAAAAACTGTTTTTT. Its translation is CASSPSGRGTNEKLFF.